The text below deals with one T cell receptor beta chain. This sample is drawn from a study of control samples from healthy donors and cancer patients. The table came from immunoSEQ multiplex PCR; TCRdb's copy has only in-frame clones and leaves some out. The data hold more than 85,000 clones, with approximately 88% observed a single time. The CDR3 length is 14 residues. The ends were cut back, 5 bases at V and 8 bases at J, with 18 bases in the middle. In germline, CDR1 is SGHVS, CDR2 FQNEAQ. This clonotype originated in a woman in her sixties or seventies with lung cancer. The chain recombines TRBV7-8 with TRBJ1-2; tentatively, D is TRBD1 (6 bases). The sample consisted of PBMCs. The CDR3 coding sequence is TGTGCCAGCAGCCCCCGGACAGAGAAGTGGGGCTACACCTTC. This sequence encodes CASSPRTEKWGYTF. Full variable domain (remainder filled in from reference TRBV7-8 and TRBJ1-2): GAGVSQSPRYKVAKRGQDVALRCDPISGHVSLFWYQQALGQGPEFLTYFQNEAQLDKSGLPSDRFFAERPEGSVSTLKIQRTQQEDSAVYLCASSPRTEKWGYTFGSGTRLTVV.